This TCR beta chain comes out of a study of OX40 agonist ivuxolimab in advanced cancers. Across the study: 30% to 40% of patients had received prior checkpoint inhibitor therapy.

Regarding the study as a whole: At 0.1 to 3.0 mg/kg and by week 6, clonal expansion occurred in CD4+ and CD8+ blood T cells. Expanded clones were, on average, more numerous among CD8+ T cells than CD4+.

The repertoire was sequenced with immunoSEQ multiplex PCR; TCRdb's copy has only in-frame clones and lacks some. The profile covers roughly 50,000 clones, with about 82% appearing a single time and 0.85% to 1% taken by the ten largest. In regard to this clone: What it binds is not known.

Germline assignment: CDR1 SGHTA and CDR2 FQGNSA. After removal of 3 bases from V and 7 bases from J, the junction contained 7 bases not matched to a gene. This CDR3 comprises 14 residues. The clonotype was recovered from an adult with an advanced solid tumor such as melanoma, head and neck, liver or kidney cancer. The specimen was CD4+ or CD8+ T cells sorted from blood, collected in a trial of the OX40 agonist ivuxolimab. The chain recombines TRBV7-2 with TRBJ2-5; 8 positions match TRBD2. CDR3: CASSFGTRGGTQYF. The CDR3 region has the DNA TGTGCCAGCAGCTTTGGGACTAGGGGCGGGACCCAGTACTTC.